These 23 T cell receptor beta chains were all obtained from the same sample, sequenced in a study of CD8+CD57+ T cells in acquired aplastic anemia. Profiling that covered TCR beta VDJ and CDR3 relied on genomic DNA as its template. MiXCR was run by TCRdb on the reads, yielding one entry per CDR3 protein. The data show roughly 170,000 distinct CDR3 sequences, 45% to 60% seen once. Patients picked for sequencing had shown CD8+CD57+ cell expansion detected by flow cytometry. The sequencing input was sorted CD4+, CD8+, or CD8+CD57+ T cells (not recorded which) from PBMCs. The origin of the receptors is a human donor with aplastic anemia.

V and J are TRBV2 and TRBJ2-3, with 8 positions matching TRBD2. The V gene's germline CDR1 is SNHLY and CDR2 FYNNEI. This CDR3 has 15 residues. Trimming removed 6 bases from V and 7 bases from J; junction bases left unmatched: 12. In DNA form, the CDR3 reads TGTGCCAGCAGGGAACAGGGACTAGGCGTACATACGCAGTATTTT. Residues: CASREQGLGVHTQYF. The full variable domain, with the rest looked up from reference TRBV2 and TRBJ2-3, is EPEVTQTPSHQVTQMGQEVILRCVPISNHLYFYWYRQILGQKVEFLVSFYNNEISEKSEIFDDQFSVERPDGSNFTLKIRSTKLEDSAMYFCASREQGLGVHTQYFGPGTRLTVL.

This clonotype has more than one count but fewer than ten. The chain combines TRBV20-1 with TRBJ1-1; 11 bases agree with TRBD1. Germline V CDR1 and CDR2: DFQATT, SNEGSKA (reference sequence). The V segment lost 3 bases and the J segment 6 bases; nucleotides outside the gene matches: 3. The CDR3 has 13 residues. This CDR3 is CSASPGQGAEAFF. The CDR3 DNA follows: TGCAGTGCTAGCCCGGGACAGGGGGCTGAAGCTTTCTTT.

About this clonotype itself: One base away lies a much larger clone, so this may be a sequencing read error. This chain connects TRBV10-3 to TRBJ1-5; maybe TRBD1 (6 bases). CDR1 and CDR2 from the germline V gene are ENHRY and SYGVKD. V was pared by 4 bases and J by 2 bases, with 15 bases between. CDR3 length: 16 residues. The chain's CDR3 is CAISGTGRGGNQPQHF. The CDR3 DNA is TGTGCCATCAGTGGAACAGGGAGAGGCGGCAATCAGCCCCAGCATTTT.

The chain uses TRBV7-3 and TRBJ2-1; TRBD1 matches at 7 bases. V lost 6 bases, J lost 3 bases, and 2 bases stayed unmatched. Germline-derived CDR1 and CDR2 are SGHTA and FQGTGA. The CDR3 is 13 residues long. The DNA for the CDR3 is TGTGCCAGCAGGGGGACAGACTACAATGAGCAGTTCTTC. It is translated as CASRGTDYNEQFF.

This clonotype occurred a few times. The rearrangement uses TRBV2 and TRBJ1-5; D not certain. CDR1 SNHLY and CDR2 FYNNEI come from the germline V gene. The CDR3 is made up of 14 amino acids. Trimming took off 4 bases at V and 4 bases at J, with 11 bases between the two ends. CDR3 sequence: CASSGSLANQPQHF. Written as DNA, the CDR3 is TGTGCCAGCAGTGGGTCATTAGCTAATCAGCCCCAGCATTTT.

At least ten counts were recorded for this clonotype. The rearrangement links TRBV5-6 to TRBJ2-3, with a tentative D call TRBD1 (6 bases). The CDR3 extends over 15 amino acids. V was shortened by 4 bases and J by 0 bases, with 12 bases between the two germline ends. The germline V gene encodes CDR1 SGHDT and CDR2 YYEEEE. The CDR3 region is CASSPRQVSTDTQYF. CDR3 bases: TGTGCCAGCAGCCCTAGACAGGTTAGCACAGATACGCAGTATTTT.

Ten or more counts support this clonotype. The rearrangement links TRBV5-6 to TRBJ1-2; D remains unclear. The V gene's germline CDR1 is SGHDT and CDR2 YYEEEE. The CDR3 totals 14 residues. V lost 3 bases to trimming and J lost 9 bases, with 18 bases between them. The CDR3 nucleotides are TGTGCCAGCAGCTCACCCCCGCCGAACGTCCGCTACACCTTC. This gives the protein CASSSPPPNVRYTF. Supplemented by reference TRBV5-6 and TRBJ1-2, the full variable domain reads DAGVTQSPTHLIKTRGQQVTLRCSPKSGHDTVSWYQQALGQGPQFIFQYYEEEERQRGNFPDRFSGHQFPNYSSELNVNALLLGDSALYLCASSSPPPNVRYTFGSGTRLTVV.

This clonotype came up a few times. This chain links TRBV2 with TRBJ2-7; TRBD2 is a possible D gene (5 bases). Trimming took off 7 bases at V and 5 bases at J, with 15 bases between the two ends. CDR1 is SNHLY and CDR2 is FYNNEI in the germline V gene. CDR3 length: 13 amino acids. The CDR3 loop is CASKVSLAHEQYF. CDR3 nucleotide sequence: TGTGCCAGCAAGGTCTCCCTAGCCCACGAGCAGTACTTC.

The genes are TRBV9 and TRBJ1-2; 9 nucleotides align to TRBD1. J was trimmed by 6 bases and V by 3 bases; bases with no gene match: 6. Germline loops: CDR1 SGDLS, CDR2 YYNGEE. The CDR3 extends over 14 amino acids. CDR3 residues: CASSARTGENGYTF. DNA for the CDR3: TGTGCCAGCAGCGCGCGGACAGGGGAGAATGGCTACACCTTC.

This clonotype was recorded many times. The chain uses TRBV5-1 and TRBJ1-3; 8 bases are a match to TRBD1. The CDR3 has 15 amino acids. Germline assignment: CDR1 SGHRS and CDR2 YFSETQ. Trimming at V came to 4 bases and at J to 3 bases, leaving 6 bases not matched to a gene. CDR3 amino acids: CASSQGQGYGNTIYF. For the CDR3, the DNA is TGCGCCAGCAGCCAAGGACAGGGCTATGGAAACACCATATATTTT.

This clonotype was observed at least ten times. The chain couples TRBV5-4 to TRBJ1-5; 9 nucleotides match TRBD1. V was clipped by 2 bases and J by 1 base; unmatched bases: 10. Germline V gene data show CDR1 as SGHNT and CDR2 as YYREEE (reference sequence). The CDR3 consists of 18 residues. CDR3 nucleotide sequence: TGTGCCAGCAGCTTTACCGGGACAGGGTTTGGGAGCAATCAGCCCCAGCATTTT. The encoded protein is CASSFTGTGFGSNQPQHF.

This clonotype was counted ten times or more. The chain couples TRBV20-1 to TRBJ2-1, with 7 bases fitting TRBD1. V lost 0 bases, J lost 6 bases, and 8 bases stayed unmatched. The CDR3 has 15 amino acids. Germline values: CDR1 DFQATT, CDR2 SNEGSKA (reference sequence). CDR3 sequence reads: CSARDRKGAPNEQFF. CDR3 coding DNA: TGCAGTGCTAGAGATCGCAAGGGGGCCCCCAATGAGCAGTTCTTC.

CDR3 amino acids: CASSEDRSIGEQFF. In DNA form, the CDR3 reads TGCGCCAGCAGTGAAGACAGGTCTATAGGTGAGCAGTTCTTC. V gene TRBV4-1 combines with J gene TRBJ2-1; D may be TRBD1 (6 bases). The ends were cut back, 6 bases at V and 9 bases at J, with 18 bases in the middle. CDR1 and CDR2 from the germline V gene are MGHRA and YSYEKL. The CDR3 is made up of 14 amino acids.

The rearrangement uses TRBV24-1 and TRBJ2-3; D might be TRBD2 (6 bases). The germline V and J ends were trimmed by 6 bases and 6 bases, with 12 bases remaining between them. The CDR3 is made up of 13 amino acids. Per germline, CDR1 KGHDR and CDR2 SFDVKD. CDR3 loop: CATSLRGLDTQYF. CDR3 DNA sequence: TGTGCCACCAGTCTTCGGGGGTTGGATACGCAGTATTTT.

In this sample, this clonotype turned up many times. The rearrangement links TRBV20-1 to TRBJ1-4; tentatively, D is TRBD1 (5 bases). The germline gives CDR1 DFQATT, CDR2 SNEGSKA (reference sequence). The V gene lost 3 bases and the J gene lost 8 bases, with 19 bases spanning the gap. There are 15 residues in the CDR3. The CDR3 reads CSASFPQGGGEKLFF. CDR3 nucleotides: TGCAGTGCTAGCTTCCCGCAGGGCGGAGGAGAAAAACTGTTTTTT.

The chain couples TRBV7-3 to TRBJ2-7; D gene ambiguous. Between the trimmed V and J ends, which lost 5 bases and 5 bases, there was a span of 10 bases. Germline lookup yields CDR1 SGHTA and CDR2 FQGTGA. This CDR3 contains 12 residues. For the CDR3, the DNA is TGTGCCAGCAGCCCCTCCCCCCACGAGCAGTACTTC. Encoded protein: CASSPSPHEQYF.

This clonotype was seen at least ten times. The chain recombines TRBV20-1 with TRBJ2-7, with 9 bases matching TRBD2. The CDR3 runs 14 residues. The germline CDR1 and CDR2 sequences are DFQATT and SNEGSKA (reference sequence). Trimming cost V 4 bases and J 4 bases; bases outside gene matches: 8. CDR3 loop: CSAIWASGEYEQYF. The CDR3 nucleotides are TGCAGTGCTATTTGGGCTAGCGGGGAGTACGAGCAGTACTTC.

The V gene is TRBV19, the J gene TRBJ2-5; 8 bases are shared with TRBD1. Germline CDR1 and CDR2: LNHDA and SQIVND (reference sequence). Losses at the gene ends were 5 bases for V and 3 bases for J; bases not matched to a gene: 5. This CDR3 comprises 14 residues. The CDR3 DNA sequence: TGTGCCAGTAGTCCCCGGACAGGGAAAGAGACCCAGTACTTC. This encodes CASSPRTGKETQYF.

The table lists this clonotype with many counts. This chain links TRBV7-9 with TRBJ2-5, with TRBD2 matching 11 bases. V gave up 6 bases and J gave up 3 bases; unmatched junction bases: 6. CDR1 SEHNR and CDR2 FQNEAQ come from the germline V gene (reference sequence). The CDR3 has 15 amino acids. The CDR3 coding sequence is TGTGCCAGCAGGGGCCCGACTAGCGGGAAAGAGACCCAGTACTTC. Translation: CASRGPTSGKETQYF.

The chain recombines TRBV7-9 with TRBJ2-7; no firm D call. V was shortened by 1 base and J by 0 bases, with 10 bases between the two germline ends. The CDR3 runs to 15 residues. The germline V gene encodes CDR1 SEHNR and CDR2 FQNEAQ (reference sequence). The CDR3 DNA reads TGTGCCAGCAGCTTAGGCAGTCCGAGCTCCTACGAGCAGTACTTC. Translating gives CASSLGSPSSYEQYF.

The gene calls are TRBV24-1 and TRBJ1-1; unclear D gene. This CDR3 contains 13 residues. Germline CDR1 and CDR2: KGHDR and SFDVKD. The V end lost 5 bases, the J end lost 1 base, and 7 bases lay between the germline ends. Written as DNA, the CDR3 is TGTGCCACCAGTGGCAGGAGGAACACTGAAGCTTTCTTT. This translates into CATSGRRNTEAFF.

The V and J genes are TRBV7-6 and TRBJ2-5; TRBD1 aligns across 7 bases. V lost 7 bases to trimming and J lost 7 bases; unmatched junction nucleotides: 18. Germline CDR1 and CDR2: SGHVS and FNYEAQ. This CDR3 region has 16 residues. The CDR3 coding sequence is TGTGCCAGCACGCTGTCTCCGACAGGGAAAAGGGGGACCCAGTACTTC. It encodes CASTLSPTGKRGTQYF. The full variable domain, completed using reference TRBV7-6 and TRBJ2-5, is GAGVSQSPRYKVTKRGQDVALRCDPISGHVSLYWYRQALGQGPEFLTYFNYEAQQDKSGLPNDRFSAERPEGSISTLTIQRTEQRDSAMYRCASTLSPTGKRGTQYFGPGTRLLVL.

This clonotype has only a few counts. This chain joins TRBV29-1 and TRBJ2-6, with D perhaps TRBD1 (6 bases). There are 14 residues in the CDR3. The V end lost 6 bases, the J end lost 2 bases, and 11 bases lay between the germline ends. CDR1 is SQVTM and CDR2 is ANQGSEA in the germline V gene. The CDR3 protein is CSVQTGTGANVLTF. CDR3 DNA sequence: TGCAGCGTACAAACAGGGACTGGGGCCAACGTCCTGACTTTC.